This TCR beta chain came from a study of T-cell reconstitution after alpha-beta-depleted transplantation in children. Study observations and caveats: Diversity and T-cell counts at one year after transplant derived mostly from new T cells. The study traced high day-60 TCRbeta diversity in some patients to surviving recipient T cells and thymic progenitors. Several hundred expanded graft clones reportedly gave rise to the alpha-beta T cells present about two months after transplant.

This clonotype was observed a handful of times. Antigen unknown. A TCRbeta library incorporating unique molecular identifiers was prepared. TCRdb passed the PCR reads through MiXCR, listing each CDR3 protein once. The data contain about 300,000 distinct CDR3 sequences, roughly 7.8% of them singletons. This CDR3 is 16 amino acids long. This receptor was obtained from a female patient aged 2-9 years who had a stem cell transplant for Fanconi anemia, so the T cells may come from the graft donor. Source: peripheral blood, taken 360 days after TCRalphabeta/CD19-depleted stem cell transplant. The J gene is TRBJ2-1, the V gene TRBV21-1. TRBV21-1 is termed a pseudogene. The CDR3 protein is CASSQTPTRSYNEQFF. CDR3 DNA sequence: TGTGCCAGCAGCCAAACCCCAACTAGGTCCTACAATGAGCAGTTCTTC.